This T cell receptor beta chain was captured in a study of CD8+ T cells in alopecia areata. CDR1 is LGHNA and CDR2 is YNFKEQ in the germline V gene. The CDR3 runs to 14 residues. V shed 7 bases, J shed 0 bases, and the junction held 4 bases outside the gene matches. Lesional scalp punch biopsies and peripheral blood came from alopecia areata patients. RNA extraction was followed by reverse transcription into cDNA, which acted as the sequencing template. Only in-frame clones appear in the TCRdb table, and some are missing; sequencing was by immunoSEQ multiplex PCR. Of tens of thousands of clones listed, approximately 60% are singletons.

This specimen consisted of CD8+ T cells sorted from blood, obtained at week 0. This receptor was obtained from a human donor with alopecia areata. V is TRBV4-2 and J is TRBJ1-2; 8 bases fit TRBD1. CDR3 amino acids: CASTQDRANYGYTF. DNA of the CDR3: TGTGCCAGCACCCAGGACAGGGCTAACTATGGCTACACCTTC.